What follows are 27 T cell receptor beta chains derived from one specimen sequenced in a study of PD-L1 blockade in urothelial cancer. As to time point: pretreatment peripheral blood. Profiled with immunoSEQ multiplex PCR; TCRdb holds only in-frame clones, not every one. The sample has around 38,000 clones, 84% seen once. The sample was PBMCs, taken around atezolizumab (anti-PD-L1) treatment. These receptors all stem from a man aged 55 to 70 with urothelial cancer.

This rearrangement joins TRBV11-2 to TRBJ2-4, with no clear D. The V gene lost 4 bases and the J gene lost 10 bases, with 17 bases spanning the gap. This CDR3 has 14 amino acids. Germline CDR1 SGHAT, CDR2 FQNNGV. CDR3 sequence: CASSSASQTRIQYF. The CDR3 DNA follows: TGTGCCAGCAGCTCCGCAAGTCAGACTCGAATTCAGTACTTC.

The V call is TRBV7-2, the J call TRBJ2-3; 10 bases are a match to TRBD1. The CDR3 spans 15 residues. Germline trimming cut 4 bases from V and 4 bases from J; bases unmatched to any gene: 5. From germline, CDR1 is SGHTA and CDR2 FQGNSA. CDR3 in DNA: TGTGCCAGCAGCTCATACGGACAGGGGGCAGATACGCAGTATTTT. This codes for CASSSYGQGADTQYF. The full variable domain, in which reference TRBV7-2 and TRBJ2-3 provide the parts outside the CDR3, is GAGVSQSPSNKVTEKGKDVELRCDPISGHTALYWYRQSLGQGLEFLIYFQGNSAPDKSGLPSDRFSAERTGGSVSTLTIQRTQQEDSAVYLCASSSYGQGADTQYFGPGTRLTVL.

CDR3: CSVEEAGGGGEKLFF. The CDR3 nucleotides read TGCAGCGTTGAAGAGGCGGGGGGAGGGGGTGAAAAACTGTTTTTT. V is TRBV29-1 and J is TRBJ1-4; D possibly corresponds to TRBD1 (6 bases). From germline, CDR1 is SQVTM and CDR2 ANQGSEA. V lost 0 bases and J 7 bases, leaving 15 bases between the germline ends. CDR3 length: 15 residues.

The CDR3 here is CASSDPQGAADTQYF. The CDR3 DNA sequence: TGCGCCAGCAGCGACCCACAGGGGGCAGCAGATACGCAGTATTTT. The V gene is TRBV5-1, the J gene TRBJ2-3, with 9 bases that match TRBD1. With 4 bases clipped from V and 4 bases from J, the junction kept 7 bases outside the gene matches. The CDR3 length is 15 residues. Germline lookup yields CDR1 SGHRS and CDR2 YFSETQ. The full variable domain, in which reference TRBV5-1 and TRBJ2-3 provide the parts outside the CDR3, is KAGVTQTPRYLIKTRGQQVTLSCSPISGHRSVSWYQQTPGQGLQFLFEYFSETQRNKGNFPGRFSGRQFSNSRSEMNVSTLELGDSALYLCASSDPQGAADTQYFGPGTRLTVL.

J is TRBJ1-5 and V is TRBV18, with 7 bases identical to TRBD1. J was trimmed by 7 bases and V by 4 bases; bases with no gene match: 10. The CDR3 is 15 residues long. Germline CDR1 and CDR2: KGHSH and LQKENI. Written as DNA, the CDR3 is TGTGCCAGCTCACTAAAGGACAGGTCACAACAGCCCCAGCATTTT. Its translation is CASSLKDRSQQPQHF.

This chain uses TRBV5-1 with TRBJ2-5; D uncertain. The CDR3 is made up of 12 amino acids. Trimming pared 3 bases from V and 3 bases from J, leaving 6 bases between. Germline V gene data show CDR1 as SGHRS and CDR2 as YFSETQ. The CDR3 DNA follows: TGCGCCAGCAGCTACTCCGAAGAGACCCAGTACTTC. Its translation is CASSYSEETQYF.

The gene calls are TRBV7-6 and TRBJ2-7, with 10 bases fitting TRBD2. Unmatched junction bases numbered 7, after V lost 5 bases and J lost 9 bases. Germline V gene sequence: CDR1 SGHVS, CDR2 FNYEAQ. This CDR3 has 13 amino acids. CDR3 in DNA: TGTGCCAGCAGCCCTAGCGGGAGCTCTGGGCAGTACTTC. Protein: CASSPSGSSGQYF.

This chain connects TRBV19 to TRBJ1-2; 9 bases line up with TRBD1. The CDR3 spans 15 residues. Germline trimming cut 6 bases from V and 7 bases from J; bases unmatched to any gene: 12. The germline CDR1 and CDR2 sequences are LNHDA and SQIVND (reference sequence). CDR3 protein: CASRLATGGAGGYTF. The DNA for the CDR3 is TGTGCCAGTAGGCTCGCTACAGGGGGCGCAGGTGGCTACACCTTC.

This chain connects TRBV19 to TRBJ2-3, with 10 bases lining up with TRBD2. The CDR3 loop spans 20 amino acids. The germline gives CDR1 LNHDA, CDR2 SQIVND (reference sequence). The junction had 19 bases not matched to a gene; V was cut back by 2 bases and J by 5 bases. Written as DNA, the CDR3 is TGTGCCAGTAGTATAAGGGGACACCTATCTAGCGGGAGAAGAGGAGATACGCAGTATTTT. It translates to CASSIRGHLSSGRRGDTQYF. Complete variable domain (other parts from reference TRBV19 and TRBJ2-3): DGGITQSPKYLFRKEGQNVTLSCEQNLNHDAMYWYRQDPGQGLRLIYYSQIVNDFQKGDIAEGYSVSREKKESFPLTVTSAQKNPTAFYLCASSIRGHLSSGRRGDTQYFGPGTRLTVL.

This clone was found a few times. The chain recombines TRBV5-4 with TRBJ1-1, with TRBD1 matching 12 bases. Looked up from germline, CDR1 is SGHNT and CDR2 is YYREEE (reference sequence). This CDR3 has 16 residues. Trimming at V came to 5 bases and at J to 4 bases, leaving 9 bases not matched to a gene. CDR3 protein: CASRTGTGGGGTEAFF. DNA of the CDR3: TGTGCCAGCAGAACTGGGACAGGGGGCGGCGGCACTGAAGCTTTCTTT.

The chain employs TRBV29-1 and TRBJ2-5; 10 bases fit TRBD2. The CDR3 sequence is 17 residues long. Germline V gene sequence: CDR1 SQVTM, CDR2 ANQGSEA. Trimming at V came to 6 bases and at J to 5 bases, leaving 18 bases not matched to a gene. For the CDR3, the DNA is TGCAGCGTGAGACGGTGGGAGCGGGAGGGCCTCGGTGAGACCCAGTACTTC. Translating gives CSVRRWEREGLGETQYF.

The chain is built from TRBV19 and TRBJ1-1; D uncertain. The CDR3 loop spans 14 amino acids. V was pared by 4 bases and J by 1 base, with 10 bases between. Germline lookup yields CDR1 LNHDA and CDR2 SQIVND (reference sequence). The CDR3 bases are TGTGCCAGTAGTAGGGCGGGCGCGAACACTGAAGCTTTCTTT. This encodes CASSRAGANTEAFF.

V gene TRBV7-2 combines with J gene TRBJ1-2, with D possibly TRBD1 on 5 matching bases. The CDR3 is 15 residues long. CDR1 is SGHTA and CDR2 is FQGNSA in the germline V gene. Trimming removed 5 bases from V and 0 bases from J, with 13 bases in between. CDR3 residues: CASSLTTDANYGYTF. CDR3 sequence (DNA): TGTGCCAGCAGCCTAACGACAGATGCTAACTATGGCTACACCTTC.

The J gene is TRBJ1-1, the V gene TRBV11-2; 8 bases line up with TRBD1. Germline CDR1 reads SGHAT; CDR2 reads FQNNGV. After removal of 5 bases from V and 5 bases from J, the junction contained 10 bases not matched to a gene. CDR3 size: 15 residues. The DNA of the CDR3 is TGTGCCAGCAGCCCAAAAGCAGGGGGCCGAACTGAAGCTTTCTTT. Its translation: CASSPKAGGRTEAFF.

This chain joins TRBV9 and TRBJ2-5, with a weak D call TRBD1 (5 bases). Germline V gene lookup returns CDR1 SGDLS and CDR2 YYNGEE. Trimming took 0 bases from V and 4 from J, leaving 16 bases between them. The CDR3 runs 16 residues. CDR3 in amino acids: CASSVAPAGFGETQYF. CDR3 nucleotide sequence: TGTGCCAGCAGCGTAGCTCCGGCAGGGTTCGGAGAGACCCAGTACTTC. Drawing the rest from reference TRBV9 and TRBJ2-5, the complete variable domain is DSGVTQTPKHLITATGQRVTLRCSPRSGDLSVYWYQQSLDQGLQFLIQYYNGEERAKGNILERFSAQQFPDLHSELNLSSLELGDSALYFCASSVAPAGFGETQYFGPGTRLLVL.

The chain joins TRBV9 to TRBJ1-6; TRBD1 is a possible D gene (5 bases). V was cut by 2 bases and J by 7 bases, with 13 bases left in between. CDR1 and CDR2 (germline): SGDLS, YYNGEE. CDR3 length: 15 residues. The CDR3 is CASSVDRSVNSPLHF. Here the CDR3 DNA reads TGTGCCAGCAGCGTCGACAGATCGGTCAATTCACCCCTCCACTTT.

The chain uses TRBV29-1 and TRBJ2-1; TRBD2 matches 7 bases. The CDR3 is 13 residues long. Germline values: CDR1 SQVTM, CDR2 ANQGSEA. V lost 7 bases and J lost 12; bases outside the gene matches: 15. The CDR3 protein is CSALEQSGKGQFF. CDR3 DNA sequence: TGCAGCGCACTAGAACAGAGCGGGAAAGGGCAGTTCTTC.

The chain employs TRBV6-5 and TRBJ2-7; 9 bases map to TRBD2. CDR1 is MNHEY and CDR2 is SVGAGI in the germline V gene. V shed 10 bases and J 0 bases; nucleotides not matched to a gene: 4. The CDR3 has 13 residues. The CDR3 protein is CATGSGGSYEQYF. The DNA of the CDR3 is TGTGCCACAGGTAGCGGGGGCTCCTACGAGCAGTACTTC.

The rearrangement joins TRBV18 to TRBJ1-1, with D possibly matching TRBD1 (6 bases). Per the germline V gene, CDR1 is KGHSH and CDR2 is LQKENI. Trimming removed 5 bases from V and 6 bases from J, with 16 bases in between. This CDR3 spans 14 amino acids. The CDR3: CASSTDRPLAEAFF. The CDR3 DNA follows: TGTGCCAGCTCAACTGACAGGCCCTTGGCTGAAGCTTTCTTT. Combining the CDR3 with reference TRBV18 and TRBJ1-1 gives the whole variable domain NAGVMQNPRHLVRRRGQEARLRCSPMKGHSHVYWYRQLPEEGLKFMVYLQKENIIDESGMPKERFSAEFPKEGPSILRIQQVVRGDSAAYFCASSTDRPLAEAFFGQGTRLTVV.

Comment on this clone: An end of the junction differs from the germline gene, which may be a read error. The gene calls are TRBV7-7 and TRBJ2-1; 10 bases align to TRBD2. The CDR3 totals 15 residues. CDR1 SSHAT and CDR2 FNYEAQ come from the germline V gene (reference sequence). The CDR3 region has the DNA TGTGCTAGCAGTCCCGGGACTAGCGCTTACAATGAGCAGTTCTTC. Its translation is CASSPGTSAYNEQFF.

This chain uses TRBV2 with TRBJ2-7, with TRBD2 as a possible D gene (6 bases). Germline V gives CDR1 SNHLY, CDR2 FYNNEI. V was trimmed by 8 bases and J by 2 bases, leaving 13 bases between them. The CDR3 extends over 13 amino acids. The CDR3 DNA reads as TGTGCCAGCGCGGAGGGGACCACCTACGAGCAGTACTTC. Encoded protein: CASAEGTTYEQYF.

The chain links TRBV7-2 to TRBJ1-5, with 7 bases lining up with TRBD1. Germline V lookup: CDR1 SGHTA, CDR2 FQGNSA. J gave up 0 bases and V 5 bases, and 7 bases lay outside the gene matches. CDR3 length: 16 amino acids. CDR3 sequence reads: CASSRQGPNSNQPQHF. As DNA, the CDR3 is TGTGCCAGCAGCCGACAGGGACCGAATAGCAATCAGCCCCAGCATTTT.

This clone has just one count. The V call is TRBV11-3, the J call TRBJ2-2; TRBD2 aligns across 9 bases. J gave up 8 bases and V 0 bases, and 4 bases lay outside the gene matches. Germline V lookup: CDR1 SGHNT, CDR2 YENEEA. This CDR3 is 15 amino acids long. The CDR3 nucleotides are TGTGCCAGCAGCTTAGAGACAGCGGGAGGTGGGGAGCTGTTTTTT. It codes for CASSLETAGGGELFF.

This chain joins TRBV29-1 and TRBJ1-4; the D is unclear. The germline CDR1 and CDR2 sequences are SQVTM and ANQGSEA. The V and J ends lost 8 bases and 7 bases respectively, with 14 bases between them. The CDR3 totals 12 residues. CDR3 residues: CSYIGRGEKLFF. CDR3 DNA sequence: TGCAGCTATATAGGAAGAGGTGAAAAACTGTTTTTT.

This clone was counted once. The chain recombines TRBV7-3 with TRBJ2-3; tentatively, D is TRBD1 (5 bases). CDR1 is SGHTA, CDR2 FQGTGA, per germline. This CDR3 spans 15 amino acids. Trimming took 4 bases from V and 2 from J, leaving 13 bases between them. CDR3 sequence: CASSSRTGTTDTQYF. CDR3 nucleotides: TGTGCCAGCAGCTCGCGTACAGGCACCACAGATACGCAGTATTTT. The variable domain in full, completed from reference TRBV7-3 and TRBJ2-3, reads GAGVSQTPSNKVTEKGKYVELRCDPISGHTALYWYRQSLGQGPEFLIYFQGTGAADDSGLPNDRFFAVRPEGSVSTLKIQRTERGDSAVYLCASSSRTGTTDTQYFGPGTRLTVL.

The chain recombines TRBV2 with TRBJ2-2; 7 bases line up with TRBD1. The V segment lost 0 bases and the J segment 4 bases; nucleotides outside the gene matches: 2. The germline gives CDR1 SNHLY, CDR2 FYNNEI. The CDR3 consists of 15 residues. The CDR3 here is CASSEAPGGTGELFF. The CDR3 region has the DNA TGTGCCAGCAGTGAAGCCCCAGGGGGCACCGGGGAGCTGTTTTTT.

V gene TRBV27 combines with J gene TRBJ1-5; the D gene is possibly TRBD1 (6 bases). Germline CDR1 is MNHEY and CDR2 is SMNVEV (reference sequence). The CDR3 is 14 residues long. The V end was cut by 6 bases, the J end by 0 bases, with 9 bases between. The CDR3 reads CASSHRDSNQPQHF. The CDR3 DNA reads TGTGCCAGCAGCCACAGGGATAGCAATCAGCCCCAGCATTTT.